The clone carrying this T cell receptor beta chain was seen more than once but under ten times. The antigen is unknown. This specimen comes from a study of T cell responses to AZD1222 COVID-19 vaccine. Study-wide findings and caveats: The donor cohort was predominantly white British with a female majority, and clonal diversity may have been underestimated.

Measured with immunoSEQ multiplex PCR; TCRdb has only the in-frame clones, and not every one. The sample yields around 50,000 clones, around nine tenths seen once. Between the trimmed V and J ends, which lost 3 bases and 5 bases, there was a span of 13 bases. The germline CDR1 and CDR2 sequences are MNHEY and SVGEGT. This CDR3 has 14 amino acids. Material: peripheral blood, obtained 28 days after the second AZD1222 dose. This clonotype was obtained from an adult who received the AZD1222 COVID-19 vaccine. This rearrangement joins TRBV6-2 or TRBV6-3 to TRBJ1-2; maybe TRBD1 (6 bases). The CDR3 region has the DNA TGTGCCAGCAGTTATCGTCAGGGGACTTATGGCTACACCTTC. Translated, it gives CASSYRQGTYGYTF.